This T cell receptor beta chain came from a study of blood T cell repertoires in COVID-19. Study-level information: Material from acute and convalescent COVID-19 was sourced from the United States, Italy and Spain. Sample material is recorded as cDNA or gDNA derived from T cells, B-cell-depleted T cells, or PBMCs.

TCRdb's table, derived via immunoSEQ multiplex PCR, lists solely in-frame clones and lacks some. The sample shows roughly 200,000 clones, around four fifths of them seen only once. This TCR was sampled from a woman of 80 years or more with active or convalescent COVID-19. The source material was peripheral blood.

DNA of the CDR3: TGTGCCAGCTCACCAGCCCTAAGTTCAGATACGCAGTATTTT. Translation: CASSPALSSDTQYF. The chain combines TRBV18 with TRBJ2-3; the D is unclear. Germline loops: CDR1 KGHSH, CDR2 LQKENI. With 2 bases removed from V and 4 bases from J, the gap between germline ends came to 10 bases. The CDR3 loop spans 14 amino acids. The full variable domain, rest sourced from reference TRBV18 and TRBJ2-3, is NAGVMQNPRHLVRRRGQEARLRCSPMKGHSHVYWYRQLPEEGLKFMVYLQKENIIDESGMPKERFSAEFPKEGPSILRIQQVVRGDSAAYFCASSPALSSDTQYFGPGTRLTVL.